This T cell receptor beta chain appears in the sequencing data of a study of Ad26.COV2.S vaccination and SARS-CoV-2 variants. The overall study: Ad26.COV2.S arm of COV1001 included the donor. The authors gave Ad26.COV2.S intramuscularly, either once or twice 56 days apart. Study-wide findings and caveats: Considerable breadth of spike-specific CD8+ and CD4+ T cell responses has reportedly been documented following vaccination.

CDR1 and CDR2 from the germline V gene are SGHVS and FNYEAQ. This CDR3 contains 15 residues. V shed 1 base and J shed 6 bases, with 16 bases lying between them. With respect to this clone: Antigen specificity is unknown.

Treatment meaning: roughly 18 received Ad26.COV2.S at low or high dose, single or two shots; about 5 received placebo; per-sample allocation not given. At day 63 after the first vaccine or placebo injection, samples were drawn. Vaccine was an Ad26 vector expressing Wuhan-strain SARS-CoV-2 spike. The protocol was immunoSEQ multiplex PCR, while the TCRdb copy is restricted to in-frame clones and leaves out a portion. The sample has roughly 700,000 clones; roughly 90% are singletons. The source material was peripheral blood, sampled in a trial of Ad26.COV2.S vaccine versus placebo. The receptor was isolated from a person aged 18 to 59 who received the Ad26.COV2.S COVID-19 vaccine or a placebo. The chain employs TRBV7-6 and TRBJ2-7; tentatively, D is TRBD1 or TRBD2 (5 bases each). The CDR3 DNA is TGTGCCAGCAGCTTAGGAGTGCCGCTTGGGGGCGAGCAGTACTTC. Translation gives CASSLGVPLGGEQYF.